The rows below give T cell receptor beta chains drawn from one sample of a study of blood T cells in healthy people across ages. One entry per CDR3 protein results from TCRdb running MiXCR on the 5' RACE reads. The sample shows roughly 930,000 distinct CDR3 sequences, 48% of them seen only once. Sequencing input: blood. These receptors originate from a man in his thirties or forties in good health. The CDR3 runs from the conserved cysteine through the conserved F or W. Each record gives: CDR3 DNA, CDR3 protein, J gene, CDR3 length, D gene, V gene, clone size. D genes are given only for firm matches. Clone size is not always given. Where it is, it says once, few, many or a class for expanded clones.

TGCAGTGCTAGGCGACTAGCGGGGGCCACAGATACGCAGTATTTT,CSARRLAGATDTQYF,TRBJ2-3,15,TRBD2,TRBV20-1,few
TGTGCCAGCAGCGACCGACAGGGTGGGGACGAGCAGTACTTC,CASSDRQGGDEQYF,TRBJ2-7,14,TRBD1,TRBV7-2,NA
TGCAGTGGTGGTGGGAGCAGGGGGGTTAACACTGAAGCTTTCTTT,CSGGGSRGVNTEAFF,TRBJ1-1,15,TRBD1,TRBV20-1,NA
TGTGCCAGCAGCTTAGGACGGAGAAATGAAAAACTGTTTTTT,CASSLGRRNEKLFF,TRBJ1-4,14,NA,TRBV7-8,NA
TGTGCCAGCAGTTACGGGAGCGGGGGGTTCGAAAATACGCAGTATTTT,CASSYGSGGFENTQYF,TRBJ2-3,16,TRBD2,TRBV6-5,NA
TGCAGTGCTAGAGATGCAACAGTGAACACTGAAGCTTTCTTT,CSARDATVNTEAFF,TRBJ1-1,14,NA,TRBV20-1,once
TGTGCCAGCAGCTTAGCGCAGACTAGCACAGATACGCAGTATTTT,CASSLAQTSTDTQYF,TRBJ2-3,15,NA,TRBV7-9,few
TGTGCCAGCAGTGAAGTCCGCCAGGTCTATGGCTACACCTTC,CASSEVRQVYGYTF,TRBJ1-2,14,NA,TRBV6-1,NA
TGCGCCAGCAGCGAGACTGGTGATAACACCGGGGAGCTGTTTTTT,CASSETGDNTGELFF,TRBJ2-2,15,NA,TRBV5-1,NA
TGTGCCTGGAGTGTACTGCGGGGCTATGGCTACACCTTC,CAWSVLRGYGYTF,TRBJ1-2,13,NA,TRBV30,few
TGTGCCAGCAGTTTATTTACGGCAGGGGGACTACACTATGGCTACACCTTC,CASSLFTAGGLHYGYTF,TRBJ1-2,17,TRBD1,TRBV28,few
TGTGCCAGCAGCGCCGGGACAGGGGTTGAAAAACTGTTTTTT,CASSAGTGVEKLFF,TRBJ1-4,14,TRBD1,TRBV7-2,NA
TGTGCCAGCAGATTAGCGGGGGGCGTAGATACGCAGTATTTT,CASRLAGGVDTQYF,TRBJ2-3,14,TRBD2,TRBV2,NA
TGTGCCAGCAGCACGTGGGGGGGTCAGCCCCAGCATTTT,CASSTWGGQPQHF,TRBJ1-5,13,NA,TRBV6-2/TRBV6-3,NA
TGTGCCAGTATGGGACCTTCGAGCTCCTACAATGAGCAGTTCTTC,CASMGPSSSYNEQFF,TRBJ2-1,15,NA,TRBV28,NA
TGTGCCAGCAGTTTGGGCCACGATCCCAATCAGCCCCAGCATTTT,CASSLGHDPNQPQHF,TRBJ1-5,15,NA,TRBV12-3/TRBV12-4,NA
TGTGCCACCAGCTTGGGGCTCACTGAAGCTTTCTTT,CATSLGLTEAFF,TRBJ1-1,12,NA,TRBV12-3/TRBV12-4,NA
TGTGCCAGCAGCCGATCCGACAGGGCGATCCCCAATGAGCAGTTCTTC,CASSRSDRAIPNEQFF,TRBJ2-1,16,TRBD1,TRBV4-2,many
TGCAGCGTTAGTTGGGGAGTGGAGCAGTACTTC,CSVSWGVEQYF,TRBJ2-7,11,NA,TRBV29-1,many